One sample yielded the 27 T cell receptor beta chains listed below, sequenced in a study of regulatory T cells in long-lasting Graves disease. TCR beta libraries were built with iRepertoire HTBI primers and Arm-PCR of CDR3 regions. Each CDR3 protein is one row after TCRdb ran MiXCR on the multiplex PCR reads. The sample has roughly 560,000 distinct CDR3 sequences; roughly a sixth are singletons. Noted time point: newly diagnosed GD, antithyroid drugs for less than 3 months. Following extraction of RNA from PBMCs, that RNA was used to make the TCR library. These data were also filed under a second study, of T cells in Graves' hyperthyroidism and ophthalmopathy.

The starting material was peripheral blood mononuclear cells (PBMCs), obtained at new diagnosis, from a patient treated with antithyroid drugs. The receptors here all came from a woman in her forties or fifties with Graves disease.

This clonotype has a handful of counts. This sequence joins TRBV19 and TRBJ1-3; 8 nucleotides line up with TRBD1. The CDR3 runs 14 residues. The germline V gene has CDR1 LNHDA and CDR2 SQIVND (reference sequence). J was trimmed by 14 bases and V by 6 bases; bases with no gene match: 15. CDR3: CASRDPVSGTGLYF. For the CDR3, the DNA is TGTGCCAGTAGAGACCCAGTATCCGGGACAGGACTATATTTT.

This clonotype was counted ten times or more. The chain couples TRBV10-3 to TRBJ1-4; D perhaps matches TRBD1 (6 bases). CDR1 is ENHRY, CDR2 SYGVKD, per germline. Trimming stripped 0 bases from V and 3 bases from J, with 11 bases between. The CDR3 totals 16 residues. The DNA for the CDR3 is TGTGCCATCAGTGAGTCGTACAGGGTGGCTAATGAAAAACTGTTTTTT. This encodes CAISESYRVANEKLFF.

There are many counts of this clonotype. V usage is TRBV7-6 and J usage is TRBJ1-2, with D perhaps matching TRBD1 (6 bases). The CDR3 covers 13 residues. Trimming took off 4 bases at V and 6 bases at J, with 12 bases between the two ends. Germline CDR1 is SGHVS and CDR2 is FNYEAQ. In DNA, the CDR3 is TGTGCCAGCAGCTCTGGACAGAACCATGGCTACACCTTC. It encodes CASSSGQNHGYTF.

This rearrangement joins TRBV9 to TRBJ2-7; D is perhaps TRBD1 or TRBD2 (5 bases each). The ends were cut back, 3 bases at V and 4 bases at J, with 14 bases in the middle. The CDR3 totals 14 residues. In germline, CDR1 is SGDLS, CDR2 YYNGEE. The CDR3 DNA reads TGTGCCAGCAGCGCCGGGACCGGACATTACGAGCAGTACTTC. Its protein product is CASSAGTGHYEQYF.

The rearrangement links TRBV7-2 to TRBJ1-1, with 7 bases identical to TRBD1. Germline V gene sequence: CDR1 SGHTA, CDR2 FQGNSA. The CDR3 extends over 17 amino acids. Trimming cost V 3 bases and J 2 bases; bases outside gene matches: 12. CDR3: CASSLFPGTERNTEAFF. CDR3 in DNA: TGTGCCAGCAGCTTGTTCCCCGGGACAGAGAGAAACACTGAAGCTTTCTTT.

This clonotype was counted between two and nine times. The chain links TRBV4-1 to TRBJ2-2, with D unresolved. CDR3 length: 15 amino acids. V shed 2 bases and J shed 0 bases, with 7 bases lying between them. Per the germline V gene, CDR1 is MGHRA and CDR2 is YSYEKL. The CDR3 nucleotides are TGCGCCAGCAGCCAACATTTCACGAACACCGGGGAGCTGTTTTTT. Translating gives CASSQHFTNTGELFF.

The V and J genes are TRBV7-9 and TRBJ1-2; unclear D gene. This CDR3 comprises 14 residues. Trimming pared 0 bases from V and 7 bases from J, leaving 12 bases between. Germline CDR1 SEHNR, CDR2 FQNEAQ (reference sequence). The CDR3 region has the DNA TGTGCCAGCAGCTTAGCCCTCGCCCAAGCTGGCTACACCTTC. Translating gives CASSLALAQAGYTF.

The table lists this clonotype with many counts. This sequence joins TRBV12-3 or TRBV12-4 and TRBJ1-4; TRBD1 might be the D (5 bases). This CDR3 has 13 residues. Trimming took 1 base from V and 12 from J, leaving 12 bases between them. CDR3 protein: CASSLETGAQLFF. The CDR3 DNA reads TGTGCCAGCAGTTTAGAGACTGGGGCTCAACTGTTTTTT.

The CDR3 DNA follows: TGTGCCAGCAGCCAAGAACAGCGGGGGGCTCTGGAGCAGTACTTC. Its translation: CASSQEQRGALEQYF. V gene TRBV14 combines with J gene TRBJ2-7, with 9 positions matching TRBD2. Germline V CDR1 and CDR2: SGHDN, FVKESK. Trimming cost V 0 bases and J 7 bases; bases outside gene matches: 7. CDR3 length: 15 amino acids.

The genes are TRBV12-3 or TRBV12-4 and TRBJ2-4; D is unresolved. V shed 7 bases and J shed 0 bases, with 10 bases lying between them. The CDR3 is made up of 14 amino acids. The CDR3 coding sequence is TGTGCCAGCACCATAAGGATAGCCAAAAACATTCAGTACTTC. Translated: CASTIRIAKNIQYF.

This clonotype was seen ten or more times. V gene TRBV28 combines with J gene TRBJ2-1; D is possibly TRBD2 (6 bases). CDR1 and CDR2 from the germline V gene are MDHEN and SYDVKM. The CDR3 extends over 15 amino acids. Trimming took 7 bases from V and 0 from J, leaving 13 bases between them. CDR3 nucleotides: TGTGCCAGCAAGGTGGAGGGGAGCTCCTACAATGAGCAGTTCTTC. Translating gives CASKVEGSSYNEQFF.

A few counts support this clonotype. The V call is TRBV5-4, the J call TRBJ2-2; possible D gene TRBD1, 6 bases. This CDR3 is built from 15 residues. Per the germline V gene, CDR1 is SGHNT and CDR2 is YYREEE (reference sequence). V lost 2 bases and J 1 base, leaving 9 bases between the germline ends. CDR3 DNA: TGTGCCAGCAGCTTACGGACAGAGAACACCGGGGAGCTGTTTTTT. Amino acids: CASSLRTENTGELFF. Variable domain in full (rest from reference TRBV5-4 and TRBJ2-2): ETGVTQSPTHLIKTRGQQVTLRCSSQSGHNTVSWYQQALGQGPQFIFQYYREEENGRGNFPPRFSGLQFPNYSSELNVNALELDDSALYLCASSLRTENTGELFFGEGSRLTVL.

This clonotype was detected only a few times. The genes are TRBV5-1 and TRBJ1-4; no firm D call. The CDR3 covers 14 residues. The V gene's germline CDR1 is SGHRS and CDR2 YFSETQ. Trimming took off 4 bases at V and 4 bases at J, with 11 bases between the two ends. CDR3 sequence: CASSQRNFNEKLFF. CDR3 bases: TGCGCCAGCAGCCAAAGGAACTTTAATGAAAAACTGTTTTTT. The variable domain in full, completed from reference TRBV5-1 and TRBJ1-4, reads KAGVTQTPRYLIKTRGQQVTLSCSPISGHRSVSWYQQTPGQGLQFLFEYFSETQRNKGNFPGRFSGRQFSNSRSEMNVSTLELGDSALYLCASSQRNFNEKLFFGSGTQLSVL.

The V gene is TRBV7-2, the J gene TRBJ1-1; TRBD1 is a possible D gene (6 bases). The V gene's germline CDR1 is SGHTA and CDR2 FQGNSA. Trimming shortened V by 5 bases and J by 6 bases, and 13 bases separated the two germline ends. CDR3 length: 13 residues. As DNA, the CDR3 is TGTGCCAGCAGCCTAGATAGGACAGCTGAAGCTTTCTTT. Its translation: CASSLDRTAEAFF. Based on the CDR3 plus reference TRBV7-2 and TRBJ1-1, the full variable domain is GAGVSQSPSNKVTEKGKDVELRCDPISGHTALYWYRQSLGQGLEFLIYFQGNSAPDKSGLPSDRFSAERTGGSVSTLTIQRTQQEDSAVYLCASSLDRTAEAFFGQGTRLTVV.

This clonotype was counted between two and nine times. The rearrangement links TRBV25-1 to TRBJ1-1; TRBD1 matches 9 bases. The CDR3 runs to 15 residues. CDR1 is MGHDK and CDR2 is SYGVNS in the germline V gene. Trimming removed 8 bases from V and 0 bases from J; junction bases left unmatched: 7. The CDR3 nucleotides are TGTGCCAGCGCGGAGGGGACAGGGCTGAACACTGAAGCTTTCTTT. Its protein is CASAEGTGLNTEAFF.

The V call is TRBV7-3, the J call TRBJ2-2; possibly TRBD2 for D (6 bases). Germline V CDR1 and CDR2: SGHTA, FQGTGA. This CDR3 region has 16 residues. The ends were cut back, 5 bases at V and 2 bases at J, with 15 bases in the middle. The CDR3 is CASSTSFGGNTGELFF. In DNA, the CDR3 is TGTGCCAGCAGCACGTCGTTCGGGGGAAACACCGGGGAGCTGTTTTTT. Full variable domain (missing parts from reference TRBV7-3 and TRBJ2-2): GAGVSQTPSNKVTEKGKYVELRCDPISGHTALYWYRQSLGQGPEFLIYFQGTGAADDSGLPNDRFFAVRPEGSVSTLKIQRTERGDSAVYLCASSTSFGGNTGELFFGEGSRLTVL.

V usage is TRBV14 and J usage is TRBJ2-2; no clear D gene. Germline lookup yields CDR1 SGHDN and CDR2 FVKESK. V was shortened by 4 bases and J by 3 bases, with 15 bases between the two germline ends. There are 16 residues in the CDR3. As DNA, the CDR3 is TGTGCCAGCAGCCCGGGCCCTCGAGTGGACACCGGGGAGCTGTTTTTT. Protein product: CASSPGPRVDTGELFF.

At least ten counts were recorded for this clonotype. This sequence joins TRBV5-1 and TRBJ2-5; 7 bases agree with TRBD2. Losses at the gene ends were 0 bases for V and 7 bases for J; bases not matched to a gene: 6. The CDR3 covers 14 residues. Germline V gene sequence: CDR1 SGHRS, CDR2 YFSETQ. The CDR3 bases are TGCGCCAGCAGCTTGGATGCAGGCGGGGGGACCCAGTACTTC. Its protein product is CASSLDAGGGTQYF. Together with reference TRBV5-1 and TRBJ2-5, the CDR3 gives the full variable domain: KAGVTQTPRYLIKTRGQQVTLSCSPISGHRSVSWYQQTPGQGLQFLFEYFSETQRNKGNFPGRFSGRQFSNSRSEMNVSTLELGDSALYLCASSLDAGGGTQYFGPGTRLLVL.

This clonotype was recorded many times. The chain is built from TRBV10-3 and TRBJ2-3, with 9 bases lining up with TRBD1. The J segment lost 6 bases and the V segment lost 6 bases, leaving 7 bases of the junction unmatched. This CDR3 is built from 14 residues. From germline, CDR1 is ENHRY and CDR2 SYGVKD. The CDR3 DNA reads TGTGCCATCAGGGGGGACAGGGAAGGGGATACGCAGTATTTT. Protein: CAIRGDREGDTQYF.

This chain uses TRBV13 with TRBJ2-7, with 9 positions matching TRBD1. The length of the CDR3 is 12 residues. In germline, CDR1 is PRHDT, CDR2 FYEKMQ (reference sequence). Trimming at V came to 3 bases and at J to 9 bases, leaving 3 bases not matched to a gene. CDR3 sequence reads: CASSFTGGGQYF. The CDR3 DNA follows: TGTGCCAGCAGCTTTACAGGGGGCGGGCAGTACTTC.

This clonotype came up many times. DNA for the CDR3: TGTGCCAGCAGACCTCGGGGGAACACTGAAGCTTTCTTT. It encodes CASRPRGNTEAFF. V usage is TRBV12-3 or TRBV12-4 and J usage is TRBJ1-1; D is uncertain. The CDR3 extends over 13 amino acids. V lost 6 bases and J lost 1, with 9 bases in between.

This clonotype was recorded many times. The chain couples TRBV12-3 or TRBV12-4 to TRBJ2-1, with a possible D match to TRBD1 (7 bases). The CDR3 sequence is 14 residues long. V dropped 2 bases and J dropped 11 bases, with 16 bases sitting between them. The CDR3 nucleotides read TGTGCCAGCAGTTTAACAGGGGAGGAAGGACAGCAGTTCTTC. Its translation is CASSLTGEEGQQFF.

This clonotype has ten or more counts. The chain employs TRBV11-2 and TRBJ2-5; 10 nucleotides match TRBD2. CDR3 length equals 16 residues. Germline V gene lookup returns CDR1 SGHAT and CDR2 FQNNGV. Losses at the gene ends were 6 bases for V and 4 bases for J; bases not matched to a gene: 11. The CDR3 DNA sequence: TGTGCCAGCAGTGATAGCGGGGGGTTGCGTGGAGAGACCCAGTACTTC. This encodes CASSDSGGLRGETQYF.

This chain links TRBV6-2 or TRBV6-3 with TRBJ2-2; the D is unclear. Germline lookup yields CDR1 MNHEY and CDR2 SVGEGT. The germline V and J ends were trimmed by 4 bases and 10 bases, with 13 bases remaining between them. The CDR3 spans 13 residues. CDR3 DNA: TGTGCCAGCAGTTTTAGCACCCCCGTGGAGCTGTTTTTT. Amino acid sequence: CASSFSTPVELFF.

This clonotype was seen at least ten times. The rearrangement joins TRBV28 to TRBJ2-7, with D unresolved. This CDR3 contains 12 residues. Looked up from germline, CDR1 is MDHEN and CDR2 is SYDVKM. The V end was cut by 6 bases, the J end by 6 bases, with 12 bases between. In nucleotides, the CDR3 is TGTGCCAGCAGATCGACCCAGGTCGAGCAGTACTTC. Translating gives CASRSTQVEQYF.

This clonotype has at least ten counts. This chain links TRBV2 with TRBJ2-3, with D maybe TRBD2 (6 bases). The CDR3 runs 16 residues. The V gene lost 6 bases and the J gene lost 7 bases, with 23 bases spanning the gap. Germline V gives CDR1 SNHLY, CDR2 FYNNEI. Written as DNA, the CDR3 is TGTGCCAGCAGAACCCCGGGACTTGAAGGGGTCCATACGCAGTATTTT. As protein: CASRTPGLEGVHTQYF.

This clonotype was seen at least ten times. The chain is built from TRBV10-3 and TRBJ1-1; a possible D gene is TRBD1 (5 bases). Trimming shortened V by 9 bases and J by 1 base, and 9 bases separated the two germline ends. This CDR3 is built from 12 residues. CDR1 is ENHRY and CDR2 is SYGVKD in the germline V gene. This CDR3 reads CAMGRTNTEAFF. The CDR3 DNA follows: TGTGCCATGGGACGGACGAACACTGAAGCTTTCTTT.